This T cell receptor beta chain comes out of a study of cytomegalovirus exposure and HLA in healthy donors. Whole-study results and caveats: Subsequent analysis found a tendency for first-cohort TCR clusters to co-occur within the 110 or so validation repertoires. Reported results showed that the classifier diagnosed cytomegalovirus status with high specificity and sensitivity.

Donors were drawn from the roughly 120-subject validation cohort, separate from the approximately 670-subject first cohort. The CDR3 contains 12 residues. The germline V gene encodes CDR1 SGDLS and CDR2 YYNGEE. V was pared by 3 bases and J by 6 bases, with 8 bases between. Data came from immunoSEQ multiplex PCR; TCRdb stores just in-frame clones and leaves some out. Counted here are fewer than 90,000 clones, approximately 95% occurring once; the ten biggest clones make up less than 2.5%. A note on this clone: The antigen remains undetermined.

The rearrangement uses TRBV9 and TRBJ2-3; TRBD2 might be the D (5 bases). The TCR originated in a woman aged 18-29 years in good health and CMV-seronegative. Sequences were obtained from PBMCs. The CDR3 DNA is TGTGCCAGCAGCGACTTAGCGGATACGCAGTATTTT. This translates into CASSDLADTQYF.